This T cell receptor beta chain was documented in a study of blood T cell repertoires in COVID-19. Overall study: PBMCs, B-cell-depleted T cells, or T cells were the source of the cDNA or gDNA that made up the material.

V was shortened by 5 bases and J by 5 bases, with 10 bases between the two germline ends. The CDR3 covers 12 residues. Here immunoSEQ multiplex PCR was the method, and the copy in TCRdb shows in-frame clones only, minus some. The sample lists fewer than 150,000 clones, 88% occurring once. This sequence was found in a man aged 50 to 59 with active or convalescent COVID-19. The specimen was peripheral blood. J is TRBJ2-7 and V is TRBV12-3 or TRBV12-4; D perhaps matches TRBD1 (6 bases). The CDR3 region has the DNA TGTGCCAGCAGTGCCAGGGGCCACGAGCAGTACTTC. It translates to CASSARGHEQYF.